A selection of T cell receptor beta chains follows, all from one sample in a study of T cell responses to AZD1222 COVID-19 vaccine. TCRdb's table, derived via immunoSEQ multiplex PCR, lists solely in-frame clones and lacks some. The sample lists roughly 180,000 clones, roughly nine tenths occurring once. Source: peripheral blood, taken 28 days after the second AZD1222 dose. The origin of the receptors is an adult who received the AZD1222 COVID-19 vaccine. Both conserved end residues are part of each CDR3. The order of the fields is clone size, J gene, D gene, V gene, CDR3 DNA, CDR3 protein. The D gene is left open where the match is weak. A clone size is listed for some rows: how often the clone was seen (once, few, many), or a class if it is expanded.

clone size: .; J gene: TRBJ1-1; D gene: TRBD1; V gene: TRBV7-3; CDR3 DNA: TGTGCCAGCAGCATGACAGGGGGCATTACTGAAGCTTTCTTT; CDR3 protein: CASSMTGGITEAFF
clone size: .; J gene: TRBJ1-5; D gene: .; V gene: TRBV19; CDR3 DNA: TGTGCCAGTAGTCGGGGGTGGGGTCAGCCCCAGCATTTT; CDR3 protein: CASSRGWGQPQHF
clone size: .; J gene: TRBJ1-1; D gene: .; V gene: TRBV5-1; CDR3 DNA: TGCGCCAGCAGCTTCGACCAAGTTGGCACTGAAGCTTTCTTT; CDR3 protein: CASSFDQVGTEAFF
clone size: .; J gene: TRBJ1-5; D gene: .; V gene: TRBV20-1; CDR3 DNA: TGCAGTGCTAGTCAGAGGGAAGGAAGCAATCAGCCCCAGCATTTT; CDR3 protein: CSASQREGSNQPQHF
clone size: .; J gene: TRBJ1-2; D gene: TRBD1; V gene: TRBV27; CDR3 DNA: TGTGCCAGCAGCAACGACAGGGGGGCTCTCTATGGCTACACCTTC; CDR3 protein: CASSNDRGALYGYTF
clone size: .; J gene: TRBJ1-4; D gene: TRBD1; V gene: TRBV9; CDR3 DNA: TGTGCCAGCAGTTGGGGGGGACAGAGTAATGAAAAACTGTTTTTT; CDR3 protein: CASSWGGQSNEKLFF
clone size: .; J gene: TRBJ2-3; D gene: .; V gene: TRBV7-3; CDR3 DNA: TGTGCCAGCAGCTTAAATGGGGCAACAGATACGCAGTATTTT; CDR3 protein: CASSLNGATDTQYF
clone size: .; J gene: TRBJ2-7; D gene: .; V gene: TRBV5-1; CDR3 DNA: TGCGCCAGCAGCTATCAGGGCGCGGACGAGCAGTACTTC; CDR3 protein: CASSYQGADEQYF
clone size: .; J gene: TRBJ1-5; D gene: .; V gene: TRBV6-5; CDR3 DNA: TGTGCCAGCAGGAGAGGGGCCAATCAGCCCCAGCATTTT; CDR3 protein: CASRRGANQPQHF
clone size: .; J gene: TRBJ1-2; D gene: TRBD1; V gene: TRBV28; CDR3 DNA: TGTGCCAGCAGTTCCCAGGACAGGGGAAAGAAAAACTATGGCTACACCTTC; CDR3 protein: CASSSQDRGKKNYGYTF
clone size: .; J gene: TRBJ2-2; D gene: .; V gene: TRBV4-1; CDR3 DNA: TGCGCCAGCAGCCAACCTAGGAGGGTTTCGGGGGAGCTGTTTTTT; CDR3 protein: CASSQPRRVSGELFF
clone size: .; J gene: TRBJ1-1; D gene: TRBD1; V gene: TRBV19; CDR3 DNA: TGTGCCAGTAGCGGGACAGGGCGATTGAACACTGAAGCTTTCTTT; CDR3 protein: CASSGTGRLNTEAFF
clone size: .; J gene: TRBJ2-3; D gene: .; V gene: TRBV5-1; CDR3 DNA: TGCGCCAGCAACGAGGGAGGGGGAACAGATACGCAGTATTTT; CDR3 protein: CASNEGGGTDTQYF
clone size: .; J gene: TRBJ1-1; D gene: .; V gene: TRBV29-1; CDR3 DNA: TGCAGCGTTTGGGGGACTGAAGCTTTCTTT; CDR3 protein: CSVWGTEAFF
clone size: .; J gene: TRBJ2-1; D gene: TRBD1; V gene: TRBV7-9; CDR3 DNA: TGTGCCAGCAGCTTAGGAACAGGGGGCGTCTACAATGAGCAGTTCTTC; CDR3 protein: CASSLGTGGVYNEQFF
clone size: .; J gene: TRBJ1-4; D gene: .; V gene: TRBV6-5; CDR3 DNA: TGTGCCAGCAGAACCGGGAATGAAAAACTGTTTTTT; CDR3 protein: CASRTGNEKLFF
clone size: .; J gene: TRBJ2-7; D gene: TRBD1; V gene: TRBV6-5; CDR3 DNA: TGTGCCAGCAGTTACCATGACAGGGGATCACCCTACGAGCAGTACTTC; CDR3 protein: CASSYHDRGSPYEQYF
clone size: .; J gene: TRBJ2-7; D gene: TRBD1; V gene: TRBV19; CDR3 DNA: TGTGCCAGTAGTGCGACAGGGCAGTCCTACGAGCAGTACTTC; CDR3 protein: CASSATGQSYEQYF
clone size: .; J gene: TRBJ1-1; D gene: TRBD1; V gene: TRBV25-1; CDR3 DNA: TGTGCCAGCAGCCCCACGGGACAGAGTTTTAGAGCTTTCTTT; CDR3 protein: CASSPTGQSFRAFF
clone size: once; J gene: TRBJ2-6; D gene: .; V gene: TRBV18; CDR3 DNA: TGTGCCAGCTCACCACCGGCGGGTGGGGCCAACGTCCTGACTTTC; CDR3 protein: CASSPPAGGANVLTF
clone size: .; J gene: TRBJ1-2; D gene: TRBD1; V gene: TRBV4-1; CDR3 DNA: TGCGCCAGCAGCCAAGAATTTGGGACAGGGGGGATCTATGGCTACACCTTC; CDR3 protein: CASSQEFGTGGIYGYTF
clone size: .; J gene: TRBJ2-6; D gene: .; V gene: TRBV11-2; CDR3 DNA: TGTGCCAGCAGCTTAAATCTGGCAGCTGGGGCCAACGTCCTGACTTTC; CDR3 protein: CASSLNLAAGANVLTF
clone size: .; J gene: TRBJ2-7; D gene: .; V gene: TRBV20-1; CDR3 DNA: TGCAGTGCTAGATCCTTCTACGAGCAGTACTTC; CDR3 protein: CSARSFYEQYF
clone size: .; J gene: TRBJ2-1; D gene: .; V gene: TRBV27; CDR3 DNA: TGTGCCAGCAGTTTATCGCCGGGGGCCAACTACAATGAGCAGTTCTTC; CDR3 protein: CASSLSPGANYNEQFF
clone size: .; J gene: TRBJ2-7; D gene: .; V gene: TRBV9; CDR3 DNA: TGTGCCAGCAGCGCCGGAGGAGGGCCGTCGGGACCTCTCTCCTACGAGCAGTACTTC; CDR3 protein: CASSAGGGPSGPLSYEQYF
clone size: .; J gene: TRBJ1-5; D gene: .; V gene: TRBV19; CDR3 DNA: TGTGCCAGTAGTACGGATTCACGCGGCCAGCCCCAGCATTTT; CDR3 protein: CASSTDSRGQPQHF
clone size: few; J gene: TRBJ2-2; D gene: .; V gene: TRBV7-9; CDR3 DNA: TGTGCCAGCAGAAACGTACCGGGCACCGGGGAGCTGTTTTTT; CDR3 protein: CASRNVPGTGELFF
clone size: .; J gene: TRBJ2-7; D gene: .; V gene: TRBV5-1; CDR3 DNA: TGCGCCAGCAGCTTCGGGGCACAGCAGTACTTC; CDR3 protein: CASSFGAQQYF
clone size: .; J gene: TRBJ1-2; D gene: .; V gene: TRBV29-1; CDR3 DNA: TGCAGCGTAGCTTCGGGACCCCTCGACTCCGGCTACACCTTC; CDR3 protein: CSVASGPLDSGYTF
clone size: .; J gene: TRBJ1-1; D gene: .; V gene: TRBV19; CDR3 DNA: TGTGCCAGTACCCATCTGGGGGACACTGAAGCTTTCTTT; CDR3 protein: CASTHLGDTEAFF
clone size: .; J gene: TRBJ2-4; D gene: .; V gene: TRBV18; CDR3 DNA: TGTGCCAGCTCACCAGTCAGGGACAAAAACATTCAGTACTTC; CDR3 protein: CASSPVRDKNIQYF
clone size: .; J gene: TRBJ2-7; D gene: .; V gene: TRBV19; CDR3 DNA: TGTGCCAGTAAATCCGACGGAAGGGGAACCTACGAGCAGTACTTC; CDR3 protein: CASKSDGRGTYEQYF
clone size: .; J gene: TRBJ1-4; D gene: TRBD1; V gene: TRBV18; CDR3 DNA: TGTGCCAGCTCACCCGACAGGGATGAAAAACTGTTTTTT; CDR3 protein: CASSPDRDEKLFF
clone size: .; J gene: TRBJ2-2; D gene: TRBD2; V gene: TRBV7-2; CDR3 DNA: TGTGCCAGCATCCGGACTAGGACGGACGGGGAGCTGTTTTTT; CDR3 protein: CASIRTRTDGELFF
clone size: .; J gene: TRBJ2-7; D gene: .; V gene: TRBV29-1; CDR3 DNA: TGCAGCGCTTTGACTAGTTTAGCCTACGAGCAGTACTTC; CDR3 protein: CSALTSLAYEQYF
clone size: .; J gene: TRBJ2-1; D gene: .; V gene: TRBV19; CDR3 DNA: TGTGCCAGTAGTATTGGGCAGGGTCGGCGTGATGAGCAGTTCTTC; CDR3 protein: CASSIGQGRRDEQFF
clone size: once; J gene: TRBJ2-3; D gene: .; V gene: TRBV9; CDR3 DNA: TGTGCCAGCAGCGCGTACACAGATACGCAGTATTTT; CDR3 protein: CASSAYTDTQYF
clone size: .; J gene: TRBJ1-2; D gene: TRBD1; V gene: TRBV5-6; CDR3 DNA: TGTGCCAGCAGCCCCACCCGAACCGGGACAGGCTTTGGCTACACCTTC; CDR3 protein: CASSPTRTGTGFGYTF
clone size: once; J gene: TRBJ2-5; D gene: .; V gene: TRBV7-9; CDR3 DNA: TGTGCCAGCAGCCGCGGGACACACCAAGAGACCCAGTACTTC; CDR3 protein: CASSRGTHQETQYF
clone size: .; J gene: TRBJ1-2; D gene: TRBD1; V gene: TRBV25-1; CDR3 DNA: TGTGCCAGCAGCAGGACAGGGAACTATGGCTACACCTTC; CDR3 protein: CASSRTGNYGYTF
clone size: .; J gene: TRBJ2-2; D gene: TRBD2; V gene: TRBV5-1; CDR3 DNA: TGCGCCAGCAGCTTGGCCGGGGGGGCGAGGTACTCCGGGGAGCTGTTTTTT; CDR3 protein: CASSLAGGARYSGELFF
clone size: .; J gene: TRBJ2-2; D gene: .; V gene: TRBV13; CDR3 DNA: TGTGCCAGCAGCTTAGGGTGGGGATCGAACACCGGGGAGCTGTTTTTT; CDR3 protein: CASSLGWGSNTGELFF
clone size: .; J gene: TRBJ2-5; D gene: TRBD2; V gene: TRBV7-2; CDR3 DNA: TGTGCCAGCAGCTGGGCTAGCGGTAGGGTAGAGACCCAGTACTTC; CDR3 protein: CASSWASGRVETQYF
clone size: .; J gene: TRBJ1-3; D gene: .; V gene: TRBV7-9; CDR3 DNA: TGTGCCAGCAGCTCCCGTAAGAGCGTAACAGGGTCTGGAAACACCATATATTTT; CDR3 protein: CASSSRKSVTGSGNTIYF
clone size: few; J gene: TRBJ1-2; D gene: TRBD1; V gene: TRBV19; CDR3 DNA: TGTGCCAGTAGTCCCTACGGGACAGGGCTTACGAGCTACACCTTC; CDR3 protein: CASSPYGTGLTSYTF
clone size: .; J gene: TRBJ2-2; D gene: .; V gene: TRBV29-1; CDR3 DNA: TGCAGCGTTGCGTACAGGGCAGGCACCGGGGAGCTGTTTTTT; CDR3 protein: CSVAYRAGTGELFF
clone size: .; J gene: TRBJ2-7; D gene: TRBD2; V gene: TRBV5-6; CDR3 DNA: TGTGCCAGCAGCTTTGGGACTAGCGGGACCCACGAGCAGTACTTC; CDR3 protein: CASSFGTSGTHEQYF
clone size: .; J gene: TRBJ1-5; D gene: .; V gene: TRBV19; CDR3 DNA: TGTGCCAGTAGTATAGGGGTGGGTTTGCCCCAGCATTTT; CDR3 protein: CASSIGVGLPQHF
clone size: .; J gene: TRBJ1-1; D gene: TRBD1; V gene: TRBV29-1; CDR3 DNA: TGCAGCGGCCAGACAGGGGGCCTCACTGAAGCTTTCTTT; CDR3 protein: CSGQTGGLTEAFF
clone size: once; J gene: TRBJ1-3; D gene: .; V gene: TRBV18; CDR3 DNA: TGTGCCAGCTCTATTCGGACAGAAAAGTACACCATATATTTT; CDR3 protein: CASSIRTEKYTIYF
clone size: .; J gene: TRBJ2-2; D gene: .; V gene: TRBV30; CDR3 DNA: TGTGCCTGGACTCGAAACACCGGGGAGCTGTTTTTT; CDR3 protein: CAWTRNTGELFF
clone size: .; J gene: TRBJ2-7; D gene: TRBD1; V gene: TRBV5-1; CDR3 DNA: TGCGCCAGCAGCTTCCCGGGACAGGCGGGATCTGAGCAGTACTTC; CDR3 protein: CASSFPGQAGSEQYF
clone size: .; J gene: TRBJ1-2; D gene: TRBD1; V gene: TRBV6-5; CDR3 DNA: TGTGCCAGCAGGGGGGACAGCCCTTATGGCTACACCTTC; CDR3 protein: CASRGDSPYGYTF
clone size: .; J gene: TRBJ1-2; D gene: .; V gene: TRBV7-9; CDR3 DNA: TGTGCCAGCAGCTTAGACAGTATCTATGGCTACACCTTC; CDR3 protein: CASSLDSIYGYTF
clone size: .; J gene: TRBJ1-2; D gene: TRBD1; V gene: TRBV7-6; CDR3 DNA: TGTGCCAGCAGCTGGGGCCGTAGACAGGGATATCGTGGCTACACCTTC; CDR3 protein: CASSWGRRQGYRGYTF